The following is a TCR beta chain sequence with its context. Its antigen is as yet unknown. This sample stems from a study of T-cell memory formation after mild COVID-19. The 5'RACE method, run with constant-segment primers, produced TCR alpha and TCR beta cDNA libraries (carrying sample barcodes and UMIs). TCRdb analysed the 5' RACE reads with MiXCR anew, one entry per CDR3 protein. The table includes 100,000 or so distinct CDR3 sequences, around 10% detected once. Study-wide results and caveats: Clones that contracted from day 15 to 85 had balanced CD4/CD8; later expanders were CD4+ biased. Contracting CD4+ clones lay largely in CM and EM, with CD8+ ones residing in EMRA. Proof of SARS-CoV-2 specificity was absent for the second-wave clones that crested on day 37.

The germline V gene encodes CDR1 MDHEN and CDR2 SYDVKM. The length of the CDR3 is 13 residues. The V and J ends lost 6 bases and 5 bases respectively, with 14 bases between them. The sequenced sample was PBMCs or a T cell subset sorted from them (not recorded which). The clonotype comes from a man aged 18 to 29 who had mild COVID-19 (a few samples of this study predate the infection). Cell type and time point are not known. This chain connects TRBV28 to TRBJ2-7, with D perhaps matching TRBD2 (5 bases). CDR3 sequence reads: CASSGGRLDEQYV. In nucleotides, the CDR3 is TGTGCCAGCAGCGGAGGTAGACTCGACGAGCAGTACGTC.